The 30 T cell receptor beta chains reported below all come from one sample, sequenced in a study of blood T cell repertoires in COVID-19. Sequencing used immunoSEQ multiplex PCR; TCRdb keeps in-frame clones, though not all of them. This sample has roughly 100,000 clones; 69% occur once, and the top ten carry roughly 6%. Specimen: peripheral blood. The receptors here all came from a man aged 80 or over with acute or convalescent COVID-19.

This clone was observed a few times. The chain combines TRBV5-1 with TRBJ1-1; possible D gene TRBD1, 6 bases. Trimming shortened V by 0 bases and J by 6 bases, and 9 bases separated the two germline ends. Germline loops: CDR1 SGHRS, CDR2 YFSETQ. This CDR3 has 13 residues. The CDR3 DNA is TGCGCCAGCAGCTTGGTTCCAGGGGCTGAAGCTTTCTTT. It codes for CASSLVPGAEAFF.

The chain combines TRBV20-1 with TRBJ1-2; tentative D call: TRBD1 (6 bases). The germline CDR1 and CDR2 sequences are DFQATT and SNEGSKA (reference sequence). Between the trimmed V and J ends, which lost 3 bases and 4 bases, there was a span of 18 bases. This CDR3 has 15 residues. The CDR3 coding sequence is TGCAGTGCTAGTTTGGGACACCCAACCGCCTATGGCTACACCTTC. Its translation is CSASLGHPTAYGYTF.

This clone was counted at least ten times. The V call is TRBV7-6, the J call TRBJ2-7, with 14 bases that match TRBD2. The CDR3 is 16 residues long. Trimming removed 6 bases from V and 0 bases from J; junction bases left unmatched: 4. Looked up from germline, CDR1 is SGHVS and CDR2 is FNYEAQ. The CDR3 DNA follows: TGTGCCAGCAGAAGACTAGCGGGAGGGAGCTCCTACGAGCAGTACTTC. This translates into CASRRLAGGSSYEQYF.

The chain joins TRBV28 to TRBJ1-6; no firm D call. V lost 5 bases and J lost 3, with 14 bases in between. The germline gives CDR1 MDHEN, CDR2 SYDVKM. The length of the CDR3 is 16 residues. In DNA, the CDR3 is TGTGCCAGCAGTCCATTCGGGAAGGGCTATAATTCACCCCTCCACTTT. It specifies CASSPFGKGYNSPLHF. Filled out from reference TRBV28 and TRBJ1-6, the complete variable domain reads DVKVTQSSRYLVKRTGEKVFLECVQDMDHENMFWYRQDPGLGLRLIYFSYDVKMKEKGDIPEGYSVSREKKERFSLILESASTNQTSMYLCASSPFGKGYNSPLHFGNGTRLTVT.

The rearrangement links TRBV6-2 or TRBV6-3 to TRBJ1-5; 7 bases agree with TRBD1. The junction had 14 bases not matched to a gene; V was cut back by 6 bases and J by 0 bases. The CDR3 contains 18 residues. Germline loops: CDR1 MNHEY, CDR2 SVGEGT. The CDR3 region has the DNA TGTGCCAGCAGCCCCTGGAGCCCCGGGACAGCTAGCAATCAGCCCCAGCATTTT. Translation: CASSPWSPGTASNQPQHF.

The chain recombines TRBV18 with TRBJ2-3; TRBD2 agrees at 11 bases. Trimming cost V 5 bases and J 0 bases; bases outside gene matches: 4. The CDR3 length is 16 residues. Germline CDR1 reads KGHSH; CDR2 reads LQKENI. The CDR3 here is CASSATSGMSTDTQYF. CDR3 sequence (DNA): TGTGCCAGCTCAGCGACTAGCGGGATGAGCACAGATACGCAGTATTTT.

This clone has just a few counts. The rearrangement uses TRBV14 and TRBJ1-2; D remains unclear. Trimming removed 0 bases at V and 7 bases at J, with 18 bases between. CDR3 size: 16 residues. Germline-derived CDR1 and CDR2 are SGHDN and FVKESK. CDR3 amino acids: CASSQEVNGVWRGYTF. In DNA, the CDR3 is TGTGCCAGCAGCCAAGAAGTCAACGGGGTTTGGCGTGGCTACACCTTC.

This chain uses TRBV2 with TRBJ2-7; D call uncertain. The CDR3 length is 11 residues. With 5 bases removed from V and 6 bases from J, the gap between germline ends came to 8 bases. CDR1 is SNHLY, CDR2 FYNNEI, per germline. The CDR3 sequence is CASSSEREQYF. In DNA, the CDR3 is TGTGCCAGCAGTTCAGAACGCGAGCAGTACTTC.

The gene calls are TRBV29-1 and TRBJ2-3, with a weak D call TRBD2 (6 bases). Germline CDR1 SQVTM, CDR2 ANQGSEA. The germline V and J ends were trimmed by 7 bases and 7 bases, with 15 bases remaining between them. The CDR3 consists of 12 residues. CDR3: CSGGTEGNTQYF. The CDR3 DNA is TGCAGCGGCGGGACCGAAGGAAATACGCAGTATTTT.

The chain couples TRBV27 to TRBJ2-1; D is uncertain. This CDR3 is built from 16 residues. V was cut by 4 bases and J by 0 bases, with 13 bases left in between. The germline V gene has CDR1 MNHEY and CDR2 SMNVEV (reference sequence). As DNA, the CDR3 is TGTGCCAGCAGTTCCTTGCGGAGAAGCTCCTACAATGAGCAGTTCTTC. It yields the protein CASSSLRRSSYNEQFF.

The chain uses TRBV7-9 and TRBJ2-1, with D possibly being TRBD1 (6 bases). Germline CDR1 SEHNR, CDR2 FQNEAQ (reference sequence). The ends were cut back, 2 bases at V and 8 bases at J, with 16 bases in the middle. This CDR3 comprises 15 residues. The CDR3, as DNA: TGTGCCAGCAGCTTAAGGGACAAGGGCGGAGATGAGCAGTTCTTC. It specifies CASSLRDKGGDEQFF.

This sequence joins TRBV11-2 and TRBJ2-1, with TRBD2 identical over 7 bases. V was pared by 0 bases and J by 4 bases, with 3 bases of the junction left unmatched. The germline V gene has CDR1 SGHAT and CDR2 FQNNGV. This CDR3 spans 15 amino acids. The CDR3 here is CASSLESSGYNEQFF. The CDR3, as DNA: TGTGCCAGCAGCTTAGAGTCTAGCGGATACAATGAGCAGTTCTTC.

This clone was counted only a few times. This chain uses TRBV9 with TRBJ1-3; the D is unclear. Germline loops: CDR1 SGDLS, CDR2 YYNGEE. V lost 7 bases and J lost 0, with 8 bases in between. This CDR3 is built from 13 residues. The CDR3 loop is CASGQISGNTIYF. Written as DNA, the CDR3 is TGTGCCAGCGGTCAGATCTCTGGAAACACCATATATTTT.

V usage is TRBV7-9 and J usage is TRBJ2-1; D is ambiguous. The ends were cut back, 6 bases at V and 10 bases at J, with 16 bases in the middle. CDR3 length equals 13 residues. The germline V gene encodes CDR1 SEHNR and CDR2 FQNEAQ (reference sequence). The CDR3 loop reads CASSFSATSEQFF. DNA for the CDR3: TGTGCCAGCAGTTTTTCCGCTACGTCAGAGCAGTTCTTC.

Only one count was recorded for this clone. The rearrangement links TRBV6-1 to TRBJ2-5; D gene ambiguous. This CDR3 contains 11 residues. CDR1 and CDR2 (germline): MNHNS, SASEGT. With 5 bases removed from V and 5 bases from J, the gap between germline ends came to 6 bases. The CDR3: CASSTSETQYF. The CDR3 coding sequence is TGTGCCAGCAGTACATCGGAGACCCAGTACTTC.

Written as DNA, the CDR3 is TGTGCCAGTAGTATCAGGGATACCTACGAGCAGTACTTC. Its translation: CASSIRDTYEQYF. The rearrangement joins TRBV19 to TRBJ2-7; possibly TRBD1 for D (5 bases). From germline, CDR1 is LNHDA and CDR2 SQIVND (reference sequence). V shed 3 bases and J shed 2 bases, with 8 bases lying between them. There are 13 residues in the CDR3. The complete variable domain, with remaining parts taken from reference TRBV19 and TRBJ2-7, reads DGGITQSPKYLFRKEGQNVTLSCEQNLNHDAMYWYRQDPGQGLRLIYYSQIVNDFQKGDIAEGYSVSREKKESFPLTVTSAQKNPTAFYLCASSIRDTYEQYFGPGTRLTVT.

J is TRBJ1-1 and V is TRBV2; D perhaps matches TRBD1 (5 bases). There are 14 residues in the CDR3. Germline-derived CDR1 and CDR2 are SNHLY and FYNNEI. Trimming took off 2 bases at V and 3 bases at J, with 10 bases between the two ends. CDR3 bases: TGTGCCAGCAGTGAAAGGGGTAGGGACACTGAAGCTTTCTTT. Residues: CASSERGRDTEAFF. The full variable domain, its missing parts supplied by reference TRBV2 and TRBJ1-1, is EPEVTQTPSHQVTQMGQEVILRCVPISNHLYFYWYRQILGQKVEFLVSFYNNEISEKSEIFDDQFSVERPDGSNFTLKIRSTKLEDSAMYFCASSERGRDTEAFFGQGTRLTVV.

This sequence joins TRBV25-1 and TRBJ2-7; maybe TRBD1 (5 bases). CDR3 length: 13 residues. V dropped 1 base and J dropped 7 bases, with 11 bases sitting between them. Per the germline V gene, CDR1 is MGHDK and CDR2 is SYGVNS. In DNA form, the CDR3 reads TGTGCCAGCAGTGAATCGAACAGGTATGAGCAGTACTTC. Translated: CASSESNRYEQYF.

In nucleotides, the CDR3 is TGTGCCAGCACCCCGCGGGACGCCCACACCGGGGAGCTGTTTTTT. It yields the protein CASTPRDAHTGELFF. The chain links TRBV7-9 to TRBJ2-2; D may be TRBD2 (6 bases). Germline V gene data show CDR1 as SEHNR and CDR2 as FQNEAQ (reference sequence). The CDR3 contains 15 residues. V lost 7 bases to trimming and J lost 3 bases, with 15 bases between them.

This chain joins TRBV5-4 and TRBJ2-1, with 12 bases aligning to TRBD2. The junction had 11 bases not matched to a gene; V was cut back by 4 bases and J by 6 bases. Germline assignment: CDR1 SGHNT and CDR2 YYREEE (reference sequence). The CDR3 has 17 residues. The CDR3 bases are TGTGCCAGCAGCCCCGGAGCGACTAGCGGGAGAGGCAATGAGCAGTTCTTC. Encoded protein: CASSPGATSGRGNEQFF. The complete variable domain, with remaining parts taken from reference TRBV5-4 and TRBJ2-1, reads ETGVTQSPTHLIKTRGQQVTLRCSSQSGHNTVSWYQQALGQGPQFIFQYYREEENGRGNFPPRFSGLQFPNYSSELNVNALELDDSALYLCASSPGATSGRGNEQFFGPGTRLTVL.

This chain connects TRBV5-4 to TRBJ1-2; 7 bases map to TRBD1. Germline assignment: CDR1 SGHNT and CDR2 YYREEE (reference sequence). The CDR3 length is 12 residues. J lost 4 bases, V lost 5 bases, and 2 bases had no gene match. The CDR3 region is CASSPGGYGYTF. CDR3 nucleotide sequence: TGTGCCAGCAGTCCAGGGGGCTATGGCTACACCTTC.

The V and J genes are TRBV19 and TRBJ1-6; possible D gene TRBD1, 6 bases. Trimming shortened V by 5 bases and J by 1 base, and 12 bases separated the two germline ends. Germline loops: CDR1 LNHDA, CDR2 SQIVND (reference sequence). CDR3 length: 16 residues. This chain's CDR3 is CASSRRTGSYNSPLHF. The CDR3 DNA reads TGTGCCAGTAGTCGAAGAACAGGGTCCTATAATTCACCCCTCCACTTT.

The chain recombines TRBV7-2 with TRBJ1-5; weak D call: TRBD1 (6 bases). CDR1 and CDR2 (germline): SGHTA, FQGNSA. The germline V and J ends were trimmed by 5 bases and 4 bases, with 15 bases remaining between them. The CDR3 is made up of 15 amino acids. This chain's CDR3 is CASSRGQTSNQPQHF. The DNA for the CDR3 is TGTGCCAGCAGCCGCGGACAGACCAGTAATCAGCCCCAGCATTTT.

The CDR3 here is CASRLRTGGLEKLFF. The CDR3 DNA reads as TGTGCCAGCAGACTACGGACAGGGGGCCTTGAAAAACTGTTTTTT. J is TRBJ1-4 and V is TRBV2; 11 bases line up with TRBD1. The V and J ends lost 6 bases and 7 bases, in that order; junction bases with no gene match: 7. Germline V gene lookup returns CDR1 SNHLY and CDR2 FYNNEI. The CDR3 contains 15 residues.

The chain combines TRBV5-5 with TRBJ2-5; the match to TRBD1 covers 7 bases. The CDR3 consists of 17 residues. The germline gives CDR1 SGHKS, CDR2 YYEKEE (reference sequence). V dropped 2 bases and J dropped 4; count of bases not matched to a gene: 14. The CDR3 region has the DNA TGTGCCAGCAGCTTAATGCCCCAGGGACAGATGGGAGAGACCCAGTACTTC. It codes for CASSLMPQGQMGETQYF.

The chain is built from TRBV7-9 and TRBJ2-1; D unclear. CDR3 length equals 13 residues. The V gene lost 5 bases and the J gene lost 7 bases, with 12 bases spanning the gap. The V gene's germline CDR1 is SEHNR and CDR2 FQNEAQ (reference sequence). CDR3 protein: CASSASWANEQFF. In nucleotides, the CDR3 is TGTGCCAGCAGCGCCAGCTGGGCGAATGAGCAGTTCTTC.

CDR3 coding DNA: TGTGCCAGCAGACGAGCGGGTACCGTTCAGTACTTC. Encoded protein: CASRRAGTVQYF. The chain is built from TRBV28 and TRBJ2-4, with TRBD2 as a possible D gene (6 bases). Germline values: CDR1 MDHEN, CDR2 SYDVKM. The CDR3 has 12 amino acids. V lost 6 bases and J 11 bases, leaving 14 bases between the germline ends.

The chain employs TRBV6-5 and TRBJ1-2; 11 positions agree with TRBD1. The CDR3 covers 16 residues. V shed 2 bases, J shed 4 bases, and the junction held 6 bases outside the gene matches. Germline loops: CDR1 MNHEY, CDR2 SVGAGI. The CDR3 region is CASSYVRTGGSYGYTF. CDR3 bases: TGTGCCAGCAGTTACGTCCGGACAGGGGGCTCCTATGGCTACACCTTC.

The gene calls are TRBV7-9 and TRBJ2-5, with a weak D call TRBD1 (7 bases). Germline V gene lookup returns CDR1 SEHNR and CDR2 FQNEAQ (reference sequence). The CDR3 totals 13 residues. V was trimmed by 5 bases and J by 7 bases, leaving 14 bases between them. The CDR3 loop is CASSQAGGGTQYF. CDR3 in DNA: TGTGCCAGCAGCCAGGCAGGGGGAGGGACCCAGTACTTC.

Here the CDR3 reads CATSRALGTSGEDTQYF. CDR3 nucleotide sequence: TGTGCCACCAGCAGAGCCCTCGGGACTAGCGGGGAGGATACGCAGTATTTT. This chain uses TRBV15 with TRBJ2-3, with 13 bases aligning to TRBD2. Losses at the gene ends were 1 base for V and 6 bases for J; bases not matched to a gene: 7. There are 17 residues in the CDR3. Germline CDR1 LNHNV, CDR2 YYDKDF (reference sequence).